The 5 T cell receptor beta chains below were found in one sample sequenced in a study of T cell changes during pregnancy in multiple sclerosis. TCRdb keeps only in-frame clones here, not all; method: immunoSEQ multiplex PCR. The data show tens of thousands of clones, 89% seen once. The starting material was CD8+ T cells from peripheral blood mononuclear cells, obtained in the first trimester of pregnancy. The receptor set was obtained from a female donor with multiple sclerosis, enrolled in a pregnancy study.

This chain uses TRBV18 with TRBJ2-7; weak D call: TRBD1 (7 bases). The V and J ends lost 3 bases and 2 bases respectively, with 14 bases between them. The CDR3 contains 15 residues. Germline V gene data show CDR1 as KGHSH and CDR2 as LQKENI. CDR3 DNA sequence: TGTGCCAGCTCACCCGACAGGGACTCTCCCTACGAGCAGTACTTC. Its protein is CASSPDRDSPYEQYF.

V is TRBV4-3 and J is TRBJ2-7; 8 bases line up with TRBD2. Trimming cost V 0 bases and J 1 base; bases outside gene matches: 11. Germline loops: CDR1 LGHNA, CDR2 YSLEER. The CDR3 is 18 amino acids. The CDR3 bases are TGCGCCAGCAGCCAAGATCTTGCGGTAGCGGGAAGGTCCTACGAGCAGTACTTC. This gives the protein CASSQDLAVAGRSYEQYF.

V usage is TRBV4-1 and J usage is TRBJ2-3, with 10 bases matching TRBD2. CDR3 length equals 19 residues. Germline CDR1 and CDR2: MGHRA and YSYEKL. Trimming at V came to 5 bases and at J to 0 bases, leaving 14 bases not matched to a gene. In DNA, the CDR3 is TGCGCCAGCAGCTCGGTCGGGGGAGCGGGAGGGGCTAGCACAGATACGCAGTATTTT. Protein sequence: CASSSVGGAGGASTDTQYF.

The gene calls are TRBV5-1 and TRBJ2-5; a possible D gene is TRBD2 (6 bases). V was trimmed by 1 base and J by 2 bases, leaving 12 bases between them. The germline V gene has CDR1 SGHRS and CDR2 YFSETQ. The CDR3 runs 15 residues. The CDR3 DNA reads as TGCGCCAGCAGCTTGCGGCTAGCGTATCAAGAGACCCAGTACTTC. The encoded protein is CASSLRLAYQETQYF.

The chain couples TRBV6-1 to TRBJ1-2; maybe TRBD1 (6 bases). Trimming shortened V by 1 base and J by 0 bases, and 15 bases separated the two germline ends. This CDR3 region has 17 residues. Germline V gives CDR1 MNHNS, CDR2 SASEGT. CDR3 nucleotide sequence: TGTGCCAGCAGTGAAGAGGCCGGGGGGCCAGCTAACTATGGCTACACCTTC. The encoded protein is CASSEEAGGPANYGYTF.